A selection of T cell receptor beta chains follows, all from one sample in a study of identical twins. In TCRdb, the 5' RACE reads were re-called with MiXCR into one record per CDR3 protein. The profile shows 700,000 or so distinct CDR3 sequences, 8.6% of them singletons. In addition, the sample was reused for a study of yellow fever vaccine responses in identical twins.

Specimen: PBMCs. These receptors originate from a woman aged 18-30 years in good health. Each CDR3 is given with its conserved first and last residue. Not every row has a clone size; where given, it reads once, few, many or a size class.

TRBJ2-1,few,TRBV6-1,CASKGGPSYNEQFF
TRBJ2-3,.,TRBV27,CASSLYPPGQGTDTQYF
TRBJ1-2,many,TRBV12-3/TRBV12-4,CASSLGQLSYGYTF
TRBJ2-7,many,TRBV10-2,CASRPSGNSEQYF
TRBJ2-1,few,TRBV7-2,CASSLGGGRAAYNEQFF
TRBJ2-7,.,TRBV6-5,CASSLLFSGVRYEQYF
TRBJ1-1,many,TRBV20-1,CSASYPGQHTEAFF
TRBJ2-7,few,TRBV5-1,CASSPTWTGGDEQYF
TRBJ2-1,.,TRBV7-9,CASSLPGNNEQFF
TRBJ2-7,many,TRBV12-3/TRBV12-4,CASRRGTIPEQYF
TRBJ2-5,many,TRBV7-9,CASGHRDRGQETQYF
TRBJ1-5,many,TRBV12-3/TRBV12-4,CASSSGDGNQPQHF
TRBJ2-1,few,TRBV2,CASSESTSGRGEQFF
TRBJ2-2,many,TRBV6-4,CASSDSPPEGELFF
TRBJ2-3,.,TRBV6-5,CASSLPPGASSTDTQYF
TRBJ2-7,.,TRBV7-2,CASSLIAGGSSYEQYF
TRBJ2-7,.,TRBV5-1,CASSLAEGKQYF
TRBJ2-5,.,TRBV7-9,CASSIQAGILQETQYF
TRBJ1-3,.,TRBV28,CASSPIQGRSGNTIYF
TRBJ2-7,many,TRBV28,CASRRGTNEQYF
TRBJ1-6,many,TRBV4-3,CASSQEEGDNSPLHF
TRBJ2-1,.,TRBV11-3,CASSSAGAGNEQFF
TRBJ2-2,few,TRBV7-2,CASSLGLRAPDTGELFF
TRBJ2-3,many,TRBV5-1,CASSGNRGGSTDTQYF
TRBJ2-1,.,TRBV28,CASSLFRGSNEQFF